The present T cell receptor beta chain was sequenced within a study of blood T cell repertoires in COVID-19. Study details: T cells, B-cell-depleted T cells, or PBMCs provided the cDNA or gDNA that served as material.

With respect to this clone: The junction and the germline gene differ at one end; a read error may be behind it.

Per the original data handling: The assay estimated nucleated cells by amplifying reference gene primers. The assay was immunoSEQ multiplex PCR, and TCRdb's table has in-frame clones only and misses some. V and J calls and clone size come straight from that table; D and trimming were deduced from the DNA. The sample has approximately 97,000 clones; over 70% are singletons. CDR3 length equals 13 residues. Germline V gene data show CDR1 as SQVTM and CDR2 as ANQGSEA. The receptor was isolated from a man aged 55 to 70 with acute or convalescent COVID-19. The genes are TRBV29-1 and TRBJ1-1, with D uncertain. What was sequenced was peripheral blood. The DNA for the CDR3 is TGCAGCGTTCAAGAGAAGAGGAACACTGAAGCTTTCTTT. Encoded protein: CSVQEKRNTEAFF.